Reported below is one T cell receptor (beta chain). This entry is derived from a study of cytomegalovirus exposure and HLA in healthy donors. V shed 0 bases and J shed 7 bases, with 7 bases lying between them. Germline-derived CDR1 and CDR2 are MNHEY and SVGAGI. The CDR3 length is 13 residues. PCR used 60 Vbeta primers and 13 Jbeta primers. The method was immunoSEQ multiplex PCR; TCRdb's version includes in-frame clones alone and lacks a portion of them. The profile covers roughly 44,000 clones, with 81% appearing a single time and approximately 2.6% taken by the ten largest. Specimen: PBMCs. This receptor was identified in a middle-aged man in good health and CMV-seronegative. The V gene is TRBV6-5, the J gene TRBJ1-5; D is ambiguous. CDR3 bases: TGTGCCAGCAGTTACTCGAACGGGCAGCCCCAGCATTTT. Its protein is CASSYSNGQPQHF.